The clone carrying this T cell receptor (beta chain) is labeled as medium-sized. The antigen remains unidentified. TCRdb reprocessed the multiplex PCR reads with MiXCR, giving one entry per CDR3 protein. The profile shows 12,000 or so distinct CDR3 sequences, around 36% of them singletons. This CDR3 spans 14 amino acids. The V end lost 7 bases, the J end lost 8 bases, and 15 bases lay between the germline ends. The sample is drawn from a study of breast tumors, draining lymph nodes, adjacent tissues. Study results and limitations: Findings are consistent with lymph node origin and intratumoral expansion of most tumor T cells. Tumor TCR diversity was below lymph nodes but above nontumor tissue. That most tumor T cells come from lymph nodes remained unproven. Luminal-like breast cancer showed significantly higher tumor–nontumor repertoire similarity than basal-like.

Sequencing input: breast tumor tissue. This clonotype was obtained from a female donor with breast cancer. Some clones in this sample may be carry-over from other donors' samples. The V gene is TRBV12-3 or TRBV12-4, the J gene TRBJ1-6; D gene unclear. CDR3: CASTSVGSDSPLHF. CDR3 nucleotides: TGTGCCAGCACCTCGGTGGGATCAGATTCACCCCTCCACTTT.